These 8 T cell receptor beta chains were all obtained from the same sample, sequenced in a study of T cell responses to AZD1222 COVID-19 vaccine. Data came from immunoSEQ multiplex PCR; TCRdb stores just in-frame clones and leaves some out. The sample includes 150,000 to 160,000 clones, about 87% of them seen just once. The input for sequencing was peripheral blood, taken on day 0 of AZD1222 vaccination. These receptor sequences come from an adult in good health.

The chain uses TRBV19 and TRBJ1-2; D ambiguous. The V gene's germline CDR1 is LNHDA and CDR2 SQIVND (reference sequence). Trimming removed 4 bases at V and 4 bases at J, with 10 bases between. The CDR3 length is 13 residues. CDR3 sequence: CASSRETRYGYTF. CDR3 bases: TGTGCCAGTAGTAGAGAGACCCGCTATGGCTACACCTTC.

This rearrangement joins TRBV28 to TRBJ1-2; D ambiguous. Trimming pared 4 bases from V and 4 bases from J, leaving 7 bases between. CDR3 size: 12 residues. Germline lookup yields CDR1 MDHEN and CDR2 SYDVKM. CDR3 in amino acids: CASSSRSYGYTF. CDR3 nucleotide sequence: TGTGCCAGCAGTTCCCGATCCTATGGCTACACCTTC.

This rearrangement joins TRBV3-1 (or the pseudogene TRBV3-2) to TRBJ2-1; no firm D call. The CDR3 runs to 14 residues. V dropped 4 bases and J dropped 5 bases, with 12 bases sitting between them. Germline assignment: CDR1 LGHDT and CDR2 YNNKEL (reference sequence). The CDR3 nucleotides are TGTGCCAGCAGCCTATACCTACCGCACAATGAGCAGTTCTTC. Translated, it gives CASSLYLPHNEQFF.

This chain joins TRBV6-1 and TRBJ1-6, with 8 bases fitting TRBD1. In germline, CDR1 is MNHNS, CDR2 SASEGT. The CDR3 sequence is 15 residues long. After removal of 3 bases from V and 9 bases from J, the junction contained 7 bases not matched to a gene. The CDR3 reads CASSDRGQVGSPLHF. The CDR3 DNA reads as TGTGCCAGCAGTGACAGGGGGCAAGTTGGTTCACCCCTCCACTTT.

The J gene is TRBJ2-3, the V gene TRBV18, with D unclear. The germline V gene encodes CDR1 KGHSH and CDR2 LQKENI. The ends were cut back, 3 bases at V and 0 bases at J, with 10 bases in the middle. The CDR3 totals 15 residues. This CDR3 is CASSPNPASTDTQYF. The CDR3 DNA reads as TGTGCCAGCTCACCGAATCCTGCTAGCACAGATACGCAGTATTTT.

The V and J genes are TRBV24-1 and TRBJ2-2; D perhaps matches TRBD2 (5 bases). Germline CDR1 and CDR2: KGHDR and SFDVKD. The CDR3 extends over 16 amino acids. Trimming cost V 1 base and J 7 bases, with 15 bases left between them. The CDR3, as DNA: TGTGCCACCAGTGATTTCGGCAGGACTGTTGGCGGGGAGCTGTTTTTT. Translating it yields CATSDFGRTVGGELFF.

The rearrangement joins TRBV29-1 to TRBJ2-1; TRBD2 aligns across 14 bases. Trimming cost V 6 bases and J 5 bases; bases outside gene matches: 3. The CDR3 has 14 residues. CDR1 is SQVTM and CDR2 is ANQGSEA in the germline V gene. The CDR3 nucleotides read TGCAGCGTCCGGACTAGCGGGGGGAACAATGAGCAGTTCTTC. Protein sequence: CSVRTSGGNNEQFF.

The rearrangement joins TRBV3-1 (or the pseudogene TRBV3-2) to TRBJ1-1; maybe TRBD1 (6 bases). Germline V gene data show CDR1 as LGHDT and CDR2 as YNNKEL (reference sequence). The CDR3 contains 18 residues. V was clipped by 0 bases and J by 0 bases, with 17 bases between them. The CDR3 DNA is TGTGCCAGCAGCCAAGATCGAACAGGGATGGGAATGAACACTGAAGCTTTCTTT. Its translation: CASSQDRTGMGMNTEAFF.